This entry lists 20 T cell receptor beta chains sequenced from one sample in a study of blood T cells in healthy people across ages. Sample-barcoded 5' priming and a J-beta primer mix drove a second PCR of about 7 to 11 cycles. TCRdb re-called the 5' RACE reads through MiXCR, storing one row per CDR3 protein. The sample yields over a million distinct CDR3 sequences, around 59% seen once. The specimen was blood. These receptors were taken from a man aged 18-30 years in good health.

This clonotype was observed a few times. The CDR3 DNA is TGTGCCAGCAGCTTAGCTGGATGGCCAGAAAAACTGTTTTTT. Translating it yields CASSLAGWPEKLFF. The chain uses TRBV7-2 and TRBJ1-4, with unresolved D. The CDR3 runs to 14 residues. V was trimmed by 0 bases and J by 8 bases, leaving 10 bases between them. Per germline, CDR1 SGHTA and CDR2 FQGNSA. Looking up the rest from reference TRBV7-2 and TRBJ1-4 gives the full variable domain: GAGVSQSPSNKVTEKGKDVELRCDPISGHTALYWYRQSLGQGLEFLIYFQGNSAPDKSGLPSDRFSAERTGGSVSTLTIQRTQQEDSAVYLCASSLAGWPEKLFFGSGTQLSVL.

V usage is TRBV29-1 and J usage is TRBJ2-7; a weak D match, TRBD1 (6 bases). The germline V and J ends were trimmed by 6 bases and 6 bases, with 21 bases remaining between them. CDR1 is SQVTM, CDR2 ANQGSEA, per germline. The CDR3 loop spans 14 amino acids. DNA of the CDR3: TGCAGCGTAGCAAAGAGGGGGTATGCGGGCGAGCAGTACTTC. Protein sequence: CSVAKRGYAGEQYF.

The chain uses TRBV20-1 and TRBJ2-3, with TRBD1 identical over 8 bases. V shed 1 base and J 4 bases; nucleotides not matched to a gene: 10. The CDR3 contains 16 residues. Germline V gives CDR1 DFQATT, CDR2 SNEGSKA (reference sequence). In nucleotides, the CDR3 is TGCAGTGCTAGAGGATGGGGGACAGGTGAAGCAGATACGCAGTATTTT. Translation gives CSARGWGTGEADTQYF.

V usage is TRBV29-1 and J usage is TRBJ2-3, with unresolved D. The CDR3 totals 14 residues. Trimming pared 7 bases from V and 4 bases from J, leaving 18 bases between. Germline CDR1 reads SQVTM; CDR2 reads ANQGSEA. This CDR3 is CSGARHFGADTQYF. The CDR3 nucleotides are TGCAGCGGGGCTCGTCATTTTGGGGCAGATACGCAGTATTTT.

This clonotype was detected only a few times. This chain uses TRBV10-3 with TRBJ2-5, with D unclear. Trimming cost V 11 bases and J 4 bases, with 17 bases left between them. This CDR3 contains 13 residues. Germline V gene data show CDR1 as ENHRY and CDR2 as SYGVKD. The DNA for the CDR3 is TGTGCCGTATCTCGGCGGTCCCTAGAGACCCAGTACTTC. Protein: CAVSRRSLETQYF.

The genes are TRBV4-3 and TRBJ2-5; the match to TRBD2 covers 8 bases. The V gene's germline CDR1 is LGHNA and CDR2 YSLEER. The V and J ends lost 4 bases and 2 bases, in that order; junction bases with no gene match: 6. The CDR3 contains 15 residues. This CDR3 reads CASSRWRGEQETQYF. For the CDR3, the DNA is TGCGCCAGCAGCCGATGGCGGGGGGAACAAGAGACCCAGTACTTC.

This clonotype was counted only a few times. The chain employs TRBV25-1 and TRBJ2-3, with D possibly TRBD2 on 6 matching bases. V was clipped by 7 bases and J by 3 bases, with 20 bases between them. Germline-derived CDR1 and CDR2 are MGHDK and SYGVNS. The CDR3 extends over 16 amino acids. The CDR3 DNA sequence: TGTGCCAGCACGACCGGGGGTGGCACGCGGACAGATACGCAGTATTTT. Translating it yields CASTTGGGTRTDTQYF.

This clonotype was seen once. The chain employs TRBV6-2 or TRBV6-3 and TRBJ1-6, with D unclear. Germline V gene sequence: CDR1 MNHEY, CDR2 SVGEGT. Trimming took 0 bases from V and 6 from J, leaving 6 bases between them. The CDR3 totals 14 residues. The CDR3 sequence is CASSYSGVNSPLHF. Here the CDR3 DNA reads TGTGCCAGCAGTTACTCGGGAGTTAATTCACCCCTCCACTTT.

The sample holds a few counts of this clonotype. The genes are TRBV20-1 and TRBJ2-7; D could derive from TRBD1 or TRBD2 (5 bases each). Per the germline V gene, CDR1 is DFQATT and CDR2 is SNEGSKA (reference sequence). The V gene lost 3 bases and the J gene lost 7 bases, with 16 bases spanning the gap. This CDR3 comprises 13 residues. The CDR3 loop reads CSARGRADGEQYF. In DNA, the CDR3 is TGCAGTGCTAGGGGGCGGGCTGATGGGGAGCAGTACTTC.

This clonotype was picked up a small number of times. The chain couples TRBV27 to TRBJ2-3; D perhaps matches TRBD2 (6 bases). V shed 5 bases and J shed 6 bases, with 21 bases lying between them. Germline-derived CDR1 and CDR2 are MNHEY and SMNVEV (reference sequence). CDR3 size: 16 residues. The CDR3 sequence: CASSGGLVADTDTQYF. CDR3 in DNA: TGTGCCAGCAGTGGCGGGTTGGTAGCGGACACCGATACGCAGTATTTT.

This clonotype appeared a few times. This chain links TRBV6-6 with TRBJ1-2; D is ambiguous. CDR1 and CDR2 from the germline V gene are MNHNY and SVGAGI (reference sequence). V lost 0 bases and J lost 7, with 15 bases in between. The CDR3 extends over 15 amino acids. CDR3: CASSYSNWEEIGYTF. CDR3 bases: TGTGCCAGCAGTTACTCGAACTGGGAAGAGATTGGCTACACCTTC.

The V and J genes are TRBV6-2 or TRBV6-3 and TRBJ1-1; 8 nucleotides agree with TRBD1. Germline V CDR1 and CDR2: MNHEY, SVGEGT. The CDR3 covers 15 residues. V was clipped by 4 bases and J by 3 bases; unmatched bases: 7. CDR3 coding DNA: TGTGCCAGCAGTTTACGACAGGGGTTCGACACTGAAGCTTTCTTT. Translated, it gives CASSLRQGFDTEAFF.

This clonotype was picked up a small number of times. The rearrangement links TRBV20-1 to TRBJ1-2; weak D call: TRBD1 (5 bases). Germline CDR1 reads DFQATT; CDR2 reads SNEGSKA (reference sequence). This CDR3 has 11 residues. Trimming removed 5 bases at V and 6 bases at J, with 10 bases between. CDR3 sequence reads: CSAPDRHGYTF. CDR3 coding DNA: TGCAGTGCTCCCGACAGACATGGCTACACCTTC.

The CDR3 spells CASSVDKPRGGAFF. The CDR3 nucleotides are TGTGCCAGCAGCGTAGACAAGCCCCGTGGAGGAGCTTTCTTT. This chain connects TRBV9 to TRBJ1-1; D call uncertain. Germline CDR1 is SGDLS and CDR2 is YYNGEE. The CDR3 runs 14 residues. Trimming removed 0 bases from V and 10 bases from J, with 16 bases in between. Drawing the rest from reference TRBV9 and TRBJ1-1, the complete variable domain is DSGVTQTPKHLITATGQRVTLRCSPRSGDLSVYWYQQSLDQGLQFLIQYYNGEERAKGNILERFSAQQFPDLHSELNLSSLELGDSALYFCASSVDKPRGGAFFGQGTRLTVV.

The genes are TRBV6-1 and TRBJ1-1; 8 bases line up with TRBD1. The germline gives CDR1 MNHNS, CDR2 SASEGT. The CDR3 loop spans 14 amino acids. Trimming removed 8 bases from V and 1 base from J; junction bases left unmatched: 6. The CDR3 here is CASGPTGANTEAFF. The DNA of the CDR3 is TGTGCCAGCGGGCCGACAGGGGCGAACACTGAAGCTTTCTTT.

The J gene is TRBJ1-1, the V gene TRBV2; no clear D gene. This CDR3 contains 11 residues. Germline CDR1 is SNHLY and CDR2 is FYNNEI. With 8 bases removed from V and 4 bases from J, the gap between germline ends came to 8 bases. The CDR3 is CASYRGTEAFF. CDR3 DNA: TGTGCCAGCTATCGGGGCACTGAAGCTTTCTTT.

This clonotype has just a few counts. The chain recombines TRBV28 with TRBJ1-6, with 7 bases aligning to TRBD1. This CDR3 contains 18 residues. With 6 bases clipped from V and 0 bases from J, the junction kept 11 bases outside the gene matches. Germline assignment: CDR1 MDHEN and CDR2 SYDVKM. Here the CDR3 reads CASSPPGGSSSYNSPLHF. The CDR3 DNA follows: TGTGCCAGCAGCCCTCCAGGGGGTAGCAGCTCCTATAATTCACCCCTCCACTTT.

The V gene is TRBV24-1, the J gene TRBJ2-1; D could derive from TRBD1 or TRBD2 (5 bases each). Germline V lookup: CDR1 KGHDR, CDR2 SFDVKD. V was trimmed by 9 bases and J by 4 bases, leaving 15 bases between them. There are 14 residues in the CDR3. CDR3 protein: CATRGTEGYNEQFF. CDR3 DNA sequence: TGTGCCACCCGAGGGACCGAGGGATACAATGAGCAGTTCTTC.

The chain employs TRBV6-5 and TRBJ1-1; D not resolved. There are 11 residues in the CDR3. Trimming left V 7 bases short and J 3 bases short, with 6 bases between. Looked up from germline, CDR1 is MNHEY and CDR2 is SVGAGI. CDR3 sequence (DNA): TGTGCCAGCATTTGGGACACTGAAGCTTTCTTT. Encoded protein: CASIWDTEAFF.

The rearrangement joins TRBV7-9 to TRBJ2-1; D gene unclear. Trimming stripped 4 bases from V and 3 bases from J, with 10 bases between. Germline CDR1 SEHNR, CDR2 FQNEAQ (reference sequence). This CDR3 has 14 residues. Here the CDR3 DNA reads TGTGCCAGCAGCTCGAGCGCTAGCTACAATGAGCAGTTCTTC. This encodes CASSSSASYNEQFF. The variable domain in full, completed from reference TRBV7-9 and TRBJ2-1, reads DTGVSQNPRHKITKRGQNVTFRCDPISEHNRLYWYRQTLGQGPEFLTYFQNEAQLEKSRLLSDRFSAERPKGSFSTLEIQRTEQGDSAMYLCASSSSASYNEQFFGPGTRLTVL.